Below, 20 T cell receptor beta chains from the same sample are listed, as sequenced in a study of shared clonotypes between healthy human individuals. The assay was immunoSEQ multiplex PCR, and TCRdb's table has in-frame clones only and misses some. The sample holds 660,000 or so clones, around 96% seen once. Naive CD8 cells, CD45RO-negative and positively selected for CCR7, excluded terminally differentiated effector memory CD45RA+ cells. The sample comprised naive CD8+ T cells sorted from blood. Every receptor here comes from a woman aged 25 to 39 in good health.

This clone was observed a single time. The CDR3 bases are TGCGCCAGCAGCCAAGAACTAGCGGGATCCTACAATGAGCAGTTCTTC. Protein product: CASSQELAGSYNEQFF. The chain links TRBV4-1 to TRBJ2-1, with 10 bases that match TRBD2. The CDR3 spans 16 residues. The germline V gene encodes CDR1 MGHRA and CDR2 YSYEKL. V dropped 0 bases and J dropped 1; count of bases not matched to a gene: 0.

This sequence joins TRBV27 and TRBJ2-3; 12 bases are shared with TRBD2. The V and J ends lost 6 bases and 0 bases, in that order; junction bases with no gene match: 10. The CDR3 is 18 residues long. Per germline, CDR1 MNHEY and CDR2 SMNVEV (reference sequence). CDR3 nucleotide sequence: TGTGCCAGCAGAGGTGGGACTAGCGGGTACGCTAGCACAGATACGCAGTATTTT. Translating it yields CASRGGTSGYASTDTQYF.

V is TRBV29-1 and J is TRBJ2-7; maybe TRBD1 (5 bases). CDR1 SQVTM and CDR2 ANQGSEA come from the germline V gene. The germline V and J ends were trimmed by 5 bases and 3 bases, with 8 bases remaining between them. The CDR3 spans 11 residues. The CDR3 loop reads CSVSDSYEQYF. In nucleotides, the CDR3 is TGCAGCGTTTCCGACAGCTACGAGCAGTACTTC.

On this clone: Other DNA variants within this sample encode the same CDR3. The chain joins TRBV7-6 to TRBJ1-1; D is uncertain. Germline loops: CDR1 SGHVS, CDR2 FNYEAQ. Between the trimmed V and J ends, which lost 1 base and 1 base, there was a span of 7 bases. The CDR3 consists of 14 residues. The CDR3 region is CASSLGGSNTEAFF. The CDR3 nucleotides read TGTGCCAGCAGCTTAGGGGGATCGAACACTGAAGCTTTCTTT. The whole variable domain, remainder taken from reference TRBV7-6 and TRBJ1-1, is GAGVSQSPRYKVTKRGQDVALRCDPISGHVSLYWYRQALGQGPEFLTYFNYEAQQDKSGLPNDRFSAERPEGSISTLTIQRTEQRDSAMYRCASSLGGSNTEAFFGQGTRLTVV.

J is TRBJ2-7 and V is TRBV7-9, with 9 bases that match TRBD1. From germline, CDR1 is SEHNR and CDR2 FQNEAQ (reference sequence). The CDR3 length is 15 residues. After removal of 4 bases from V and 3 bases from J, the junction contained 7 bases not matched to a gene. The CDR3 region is CASSSTGDRVYEQYF. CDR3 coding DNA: TGTGCCAGCAGCTCAACGGGGGACAGGGTCTACGAGCAGTACTTC.

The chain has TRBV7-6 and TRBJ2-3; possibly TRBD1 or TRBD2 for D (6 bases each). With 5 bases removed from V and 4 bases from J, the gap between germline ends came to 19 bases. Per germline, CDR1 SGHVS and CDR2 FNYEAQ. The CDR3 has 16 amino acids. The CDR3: CASSLGPGAGSDTQYF. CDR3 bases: TGTGCCAGCAGCCTGGGGCCGGGGGCTGGGTCAGATACGCAGTATTTT. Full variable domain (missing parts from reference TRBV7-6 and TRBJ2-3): GAGVSQSPRYKVTKRGQDVALRCDPISGHVSLYWYRQALGQGPEFLTYFNYEAQQDKSGLPNDRFSAERPEGSISTLTIQRTEQRDSAMYRCASSLGPGAGSDTQYFGPGTRLTVL.

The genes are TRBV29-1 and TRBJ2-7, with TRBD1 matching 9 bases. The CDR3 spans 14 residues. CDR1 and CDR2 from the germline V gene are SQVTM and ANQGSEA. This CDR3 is CRDCWGDRAYEQYF. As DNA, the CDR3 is TGCAGAGACTGTTGGGGGGACAGGGCCTACGAGCAGTACTTC.

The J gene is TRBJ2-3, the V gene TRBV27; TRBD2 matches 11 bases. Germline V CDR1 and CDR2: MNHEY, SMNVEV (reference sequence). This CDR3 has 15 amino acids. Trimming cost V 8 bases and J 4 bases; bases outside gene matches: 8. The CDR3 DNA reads TGTGCCAGCCGTCAACTAGCGGGAGCTCCAGATACGCAGTATTTT. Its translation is CASRQLAGAPDTQYF.

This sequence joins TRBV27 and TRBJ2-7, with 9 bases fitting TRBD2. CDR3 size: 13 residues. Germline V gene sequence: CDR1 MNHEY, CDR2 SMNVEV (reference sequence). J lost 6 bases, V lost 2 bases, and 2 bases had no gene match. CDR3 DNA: TGTGCCAGCAGTTTAGCGGGAGGGCTCGAGCAGTACTTC. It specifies CASSLAGGLEQYF.

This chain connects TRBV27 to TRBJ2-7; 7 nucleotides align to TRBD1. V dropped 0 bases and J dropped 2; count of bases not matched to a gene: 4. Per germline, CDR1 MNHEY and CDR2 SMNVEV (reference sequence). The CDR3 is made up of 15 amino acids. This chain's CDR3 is CASSLSLGQTYEQYF. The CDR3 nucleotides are TGTGCCAGCAGTTTATCCCTGGGACAGACCTACGAGCAGTACTTC.

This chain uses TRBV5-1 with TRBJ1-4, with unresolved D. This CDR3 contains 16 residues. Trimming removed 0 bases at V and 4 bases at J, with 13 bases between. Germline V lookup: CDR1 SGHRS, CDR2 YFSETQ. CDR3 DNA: TGCGCCAGCAGCTTGGGAGGAGGGAGACTTAATGAAAAACTGTTTTTT. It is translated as CASSLGGGRLNEKLFF.

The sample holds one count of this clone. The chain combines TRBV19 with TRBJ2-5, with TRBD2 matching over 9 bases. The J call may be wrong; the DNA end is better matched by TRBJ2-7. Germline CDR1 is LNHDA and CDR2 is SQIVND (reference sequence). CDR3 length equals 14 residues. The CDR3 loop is CASSTGLALYEQYF. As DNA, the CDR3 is TGTGCCAGTAGTACAGGACTAGCGTTATACGAGCAGTACTTC.

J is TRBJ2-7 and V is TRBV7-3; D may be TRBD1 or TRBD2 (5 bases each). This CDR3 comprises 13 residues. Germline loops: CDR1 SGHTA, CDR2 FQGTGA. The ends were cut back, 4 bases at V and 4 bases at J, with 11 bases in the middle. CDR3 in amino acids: CASSSTWGYEQYF. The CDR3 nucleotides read TGTGCCAGCAGCTCAACTTGGGGGTACGAGCAGTACTTC. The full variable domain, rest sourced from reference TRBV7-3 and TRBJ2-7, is GAGVSQTPSNKVTEKGKYVELRCDPISGHTALYWYRQSLGQGPEFLIYFQGTGAADDSGLPNDRFFAVRPEGSVSTLKIQRTERGDSAVYLCASSSTWGYEQYFGPGTRLTVT.

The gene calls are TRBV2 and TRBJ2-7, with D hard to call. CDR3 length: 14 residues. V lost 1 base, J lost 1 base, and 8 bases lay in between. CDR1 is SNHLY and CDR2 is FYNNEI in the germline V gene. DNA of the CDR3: TGTGCCAGCAGTGAAGGACACCTATCCTACGAGCAGTACTTC. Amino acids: CASSEGHLSYEQYF. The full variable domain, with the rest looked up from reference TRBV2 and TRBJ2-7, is EPEVTQTPSHQVTQMGQEVILRCVPISNHLYFYWYRQILGQKVEFLVSFYNNEISEKSEIFDDQFSVERPDGSNFTLKIRSTKLEDSAMYFCASSEGHLSYEQYFGPGTRLTVT.

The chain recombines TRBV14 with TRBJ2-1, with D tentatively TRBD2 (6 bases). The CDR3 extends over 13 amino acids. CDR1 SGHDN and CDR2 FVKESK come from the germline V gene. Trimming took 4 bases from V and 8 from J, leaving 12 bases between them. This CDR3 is CASSPGLRDEQFF. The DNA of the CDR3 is TGTGCCAGCAGCCCGGGACTTCGCGATGAGCAGTTCTTC.

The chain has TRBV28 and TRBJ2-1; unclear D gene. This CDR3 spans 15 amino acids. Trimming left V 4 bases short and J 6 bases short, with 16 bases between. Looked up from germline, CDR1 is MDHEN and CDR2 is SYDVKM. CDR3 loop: CASSSPDWPGNEQFF. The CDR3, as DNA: TGTGCCAGCAGTTCCCCCGATTGGCCAGGCAATGAGCAGTTCTTC.

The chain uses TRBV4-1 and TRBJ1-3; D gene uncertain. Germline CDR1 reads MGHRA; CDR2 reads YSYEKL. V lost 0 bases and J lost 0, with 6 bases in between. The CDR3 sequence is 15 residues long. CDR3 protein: CASSQDAYSGNTIYF. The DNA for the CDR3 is TGCGCCAGCAGCCAAGACGCTTACTCTGGAAACACCATATATTTT.

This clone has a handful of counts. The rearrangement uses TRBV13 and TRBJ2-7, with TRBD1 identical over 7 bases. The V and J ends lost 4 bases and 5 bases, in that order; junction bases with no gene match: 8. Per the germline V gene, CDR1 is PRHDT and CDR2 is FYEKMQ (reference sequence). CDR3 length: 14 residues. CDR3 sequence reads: CASSSMTGIHEQYF. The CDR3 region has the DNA TGTGCCAGCAGCTCCATGACAGGGATCCACGAGCAGTACTTC.

CDR3 sequence (DNA): TGTGCCAGTAGTATACTTCCGATCGGGGACAGGGGTGGCTACACCTTC. Translated: CASSILPIGDRGGYTF. The chain joins TRBV19 to TRBJ1-2; 10 bases match TRBD1. The CDR3 is 16 amino acids. V gave up 2 bases and J gave up 7 bases; unmatched junction bases: 10. CDR1 LNHDA and CDR2 SQIVND come from the germline V gene (reference sequence).

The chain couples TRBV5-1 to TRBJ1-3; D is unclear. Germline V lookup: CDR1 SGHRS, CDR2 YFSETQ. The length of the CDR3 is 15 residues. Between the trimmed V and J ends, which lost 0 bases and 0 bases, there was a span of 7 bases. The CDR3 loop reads CASSLDGNSGNTIYF. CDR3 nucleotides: TGCGCCAGCAGCTTGGACGGAAACTCTGGAAACACCATATATTTT.